The 10 T cell receptor beta chains given below trace back to one sample, sequenced in a study of cytomegalovirus exposure and HLA in healthy donors. The primer mix had 60 Vbeta and 13 Jbeta primers. Assay used: immunoSEQ multiplex PCR; TCRdb lists only in-frame clones, some missing. Among around 210,000 clones, roughly 85% were seen once, and the ten largest hold 0.2% to 0.25%. Sequenced material: PBMCs. Receptor source: a girl aged 2-10 years in good health and CMV-seronegative.

This chain connects TRBV5-1 to TRBJ2-3, with a tentative D call TRBD2 (6 bases). The V gene's germline CDR1 is SGHRS and CDR2 YFSETQ. This CDR3 spans 17 amino acids. Trimming left V 1 base short and J 1 base short, with 16 bases between. The DNA of the CDR3 is TGCGCCAGCAGCTTGCCGCCTCGGGGGTTCGGCACAGATACGCAGTATTTT. It translates to CASSLPPRGFGTDTQYF.

The chain joins TRBV5-8 to TRBJ2-7; TRBD2 matches 8 bases. The V gene's germline CDR1 is SGHTS and CDR2 YDEGEE. The CDR3 loop spans 14 amino acids. Trimming cost V 4 bases and J 2 bases; bases outside gene matches: 5. The DNA for the CDR3 is TGTGCCAGCAGCCTCGGGGGGGCCCCCTACGAGCAGTACTTC. Protein sequence: CASSLGGAPYEQYF.

The V gene is TRBV27, the J gene TRBJ1-5; maybe TRBD1 (5 bases). The germline V gene encodes CDR1 MNHEY and CDR2 SMNVEV (reference sequence). This CDR3 is 14 amino acids long. Trimming cost V 5 bases and J 7 bases, with 15 bases left between them. The CDR3 sequence: CASSAGRGGQPQHF. The CDR3 DNA is TGTGCCAGCAGTGCGGGGAGGGGTGGGCAGCCCCAGCATTTT.

A word on this clone: The junction departs from the called germline gene at one end, perhaps through a read error. The V call is TRBV25-1, the J call TRBJ2-6; D may be TRBD1 (5 bases). This CDR3 contains 17 residues. Per the germline V gene, CDR1 is MGHDK and CDR2 is SYGVNS. The CDR3 coding sequence is TGTGCCAGCAGTGATCCCCGCGACATTTCTGGGGCCCACGTCCTGACTTTC. Residues: CASSDPRDISGAHVLTF.

This chain connects TRBV2 to TRBJ2-7, with TRBD2 matching over 9 bases. The germline V gene encodes CDR1 SNHLY and CDR2 FYNNEI. The CDR3 totals 13 residues. Trimming removed 9 bases from V and 2 bases from J; junction bases left unmatched: 5. The CDR3 nucleotides read TGTGCCAGGATAGCGGGAGACCCCTACGAGCAGTACTTC. This gives the protein CARIAGDPYEQYF.

The V gene is TRBV6-5, the J gene TRBJ2-7; 11 bases map to TRBD2. Germline CDR1 and CDR2: MNHEY and SVGAGI. V gave up 6 bases and J gave up 6 bases; unmatched junction bases: 10. This CDR3 region has 15 residues. The CDR3 DNA reads TGTGCCAGCAGCCGGGATAGCGGGAGGGGGCTCGAGCAGTACTTC. It translates to CASSRDSGRGLEQYF.

This clone was seen only a few times. The chain has TRBV5-6 and TRBJ2-7; D is unclear. The CDR3 contains 14 residues. V gave up 4 bases and J gave up 0 bases, with 11 bases separating them. The V gene's germline CDR1 is SGHDT and CDR2 YYEEEE. DNA of the CDR3: TGTGCCAGCAGCACCCTATCCTTCTCCTACGAGCAGTACTTC. Translation gives CASSTLSFSYEQYF.

This clone was seen only once. The gene calls are TRBV27 and TRBJ1-2; maybe TRBD1 (6 bases). This CDR3 has 14 amino acids. Trimming shortened V by 8 bases and J by 4 bases, and 17 bases separated the two germline ends. The V gene's germline CDR1 is MNHEY and CDR2 SMNVEV (reference sequence). Here the CDR3 DNA reads TGTGCCAGCCGACCCCCAGGGGAGAGCTATGGCTACACCTTC. Its protein is CASRPPGESYGYTF.

The chain carries TRBV7-8 and TRBJ2-3, with 7 bases aligning to TRBD2. This CDR3 comprises 15 residues. The V segment lost 1 base and the J segment 8 bases; nucleotides outside the gene matches: 9. Germline V gene data show CDR1 as SGHVS and CDR2 as FQNEAQ. The DNA for the CDR3 is TGTGCCAGCAGCTTAGTCGTCGCGGGAGTGTCTACGCAGTATTTT. Translating gives CASSLVVAGVSTQYF.

The rearrangement uses TRBV12-5 and TRBJ2-7, with 13 bases lining up with TRBD2. Trimming cost V 6 bases and J 6 bases; bases outside gene matches: 8. Germline V gives CDR1 LGHNT, CDR2 FRNRAP. The CDR3 covers 15 residues. Here the CDR3 reads CASGQGLAGVGEQYF. The DNA of the CDR3 is TGTGCTAGTGGCCAAGGACTAGCGGGAGTAGGCGAGCAGTACTTC.